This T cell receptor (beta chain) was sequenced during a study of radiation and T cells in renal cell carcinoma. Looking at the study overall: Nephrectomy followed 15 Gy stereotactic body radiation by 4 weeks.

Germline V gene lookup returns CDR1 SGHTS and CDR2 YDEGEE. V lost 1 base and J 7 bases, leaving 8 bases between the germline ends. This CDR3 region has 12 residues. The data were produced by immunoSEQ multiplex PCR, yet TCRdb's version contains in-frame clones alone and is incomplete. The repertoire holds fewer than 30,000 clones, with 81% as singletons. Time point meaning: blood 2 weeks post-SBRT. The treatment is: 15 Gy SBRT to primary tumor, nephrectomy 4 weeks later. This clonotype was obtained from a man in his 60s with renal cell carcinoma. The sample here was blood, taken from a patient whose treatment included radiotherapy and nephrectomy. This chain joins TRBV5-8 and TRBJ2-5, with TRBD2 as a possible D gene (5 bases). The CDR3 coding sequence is TGTGCCAGCAGCTTGATCGAGGGGACCCAGTACTTC. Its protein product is CASSLIEGTQYF. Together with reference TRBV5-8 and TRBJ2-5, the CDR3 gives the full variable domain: EAGVTQSPTHLIKTRGQQATLRCSPISGHTSVYWYQQALGLGLQFLLWYDEGEERNRGNFPPRFSGRQFPNYSSELNVNALELEDSALYLCASSLIEGTQYFGPGTRLLVL.